What follows are 28 T cell receptor beta chains derived from one specimen sequenced in a study of T cell responses to AZD1222 COVID-19 vaccine. Clones were read by immunoSEQ multiplex PCR, and TCRdb kept only the in-frame ones, dropping some. The top ten hold around 4.4% of the sample, which has around 130,000 clones, over 75% seen once. The material sequenced was peripheral blood, taken 28 days after the second dose of the MenACWY control vaccine. The receptors here all came from an adult who received the MenACWY meningococcal vaccine as a control.

The V call is TRBV10-3, the J call TRBJ1-5, with a weak D call TRBD1 (6 bases). This CDR3 is 14 amino acids long. The V and J ends lost 8 bases and 3 bases respectively, with 14 bases between them. Germline lookup yields CDR1 ENHRY and CDR2 SYGVKD. DNA for the CDR3: TGTGCCATCTCGCTAAGGGGGGACAATCAGCCCCAGCATTTT. Its translation: CAISLRGDNQPQHF.

The chain joins TRBV2 to TRBJ1-5; D is unresolved. CDR1 and CDR2 (germline): SNHLY, FYNNEI. This CDR3 region has 14 residues. Deletions cut 4 bases from V and 0 bases from J, with 7 bases between. The CDR3 is CASSAENSNQPQHF. CDR3 coding DNA: TGTGCCAGCAGTGCGGAGAATAGCAATCAGCCCCAGCATTTT.

The chain employs TRBV18 and TRBJ1-2, with TRBD1 matching 11 bases. Germline lookup yields CDR1 KGHSH and CDR2 LQKENI. V lost 3 bases and J lost 8; bases outside the gene matches: 5. CDR3 length: 14 residues. The CDR3 spells CASSPNGQGAGYTF. The CDR3 coding sequence is TGTGCCAGCTCACCTAACGGACAGGGGGCCGGCTACACCTTC.

This chain joins TRBV19 and TRBJ2-7; the D gene could be TRBD1 or TRBD2 (5 bases each). V lost 6 bases and J 2 bases, leaving 8 bases between the germline ends. Germline V gene lookup returns CDR1 LNHDA and CDR2 SQIVND (reference sequence). The CDR3 is made up of 12 amino acids. The CDR3 here is CASSWGTYEQYF. As DNA, the CDR3 is TGTGCCAGTAGCTGGGGGACCTACGAGCAGTACTTC.

The chain has TRBV3-1 (or the pseudogene TRBV3-2) and TRBJ1-1, with D tentatively TRBD1 (6 bases). Germline V CDR1 and CDR2: LGHDT, YNNKEL (reference sequence). CDR3 size: 14 residues. The V gene lost 4 bases and the J gene lost 1 base, with 10 bases spanning the gap. CDR3 sequence: CASSRDTRNTEAFF. For the CDR3, the DNA is TGTGCCAGCAGCCGGGACACGAGGAACACTGAAGCTTTCTTT.

The J gene is TRBJ2-3, the V gene TRBV7-9; the match to TRBD2 covers 11 bases. Per germline, CDR1 SEHNR and CDR2 FQNEAQ (reference sequence). The CDR3 is 19 residues long. V lost 5 bases and J lost 0; bases outside the gene matches: 13. CDR3 sequence: CASSPGLAGGYSSTDTQYF. CDR3 coding DNA: TGTGCCAGCAGCCCAGGCCTAGCGGGGGGATATTCTAGCACAGATACGCAGTATTTT.

A single count supports this clone. V and J are TRBV29-1 and TRBJ1-2; TRBD1 matches at 9 bases. This CDR3 comprises 17 residues. CDR1 and CDR2 (germline): SQVTM, ANQGSEA. With 4 bases clipped from V and 0 bases from J, the junction kept 12 bases outside the gene matches. The CDR3 spells CSVVPRQGEDANYGYTF. The CDR3 bases are TGCAGCGTTGTCCCTCGACAGGGGGAAGATGCTAACTATGGCTACACCTTC.

This sequence joins TRBV11-2 and TRBJ2-5, with 9 nucleotides matching TRBD2. Germline trimming cut 1 base from V and 2 bases from J; bases unmatched to any gene: 8. The germline CDR1 and CDR2 sequences are SGHAT and FQNNGV. The CDR3 length is 17 residues. The CDR3 here is CASSLGRGAGGQETQYF. The CDR3 DNA is TGTGCCAGCAGCTTAGGAAGGGGAGCGGGAGGACAAGAGACCCAGTACTTC.

CDR3 coding DNA: TGTGCCAGCAGCCCGGGGACAGAGATCTACGAGCAGTACTTC. Residues: CASSPGTEIYEQYF. V usage is TRBV9 and J usage is TRBJ2-7; 7 bases agree with TRBD1. After removal of 4 bases from V and 3 bases from J, the junction contained 7 bases not matched to a gene. From germline, CDR1 is SGDLS and CDR2 YYNGEE. The CDR3 runs to 14 residues.

The V call is TRBV27, the J call TRBJ2-1; 10 bases fit TRBD2. With V trimmed by 6 bases and J by 12 bases, 17 bases remained unmatched. This CDR3 has 16 amino acids. CDR1 and CDR2 from the germline V gene are MNHEY and SMNVEV (reference sequence). CDR3 nucleotides: TGTGCCAGCAGCCCCCTTGAAATCTCGGGACTAGCGACGCAGTTCTTC. Protein product: CASSPLEISGLATQFF.

V usage is TRBV7-2 and J usage is TRBJ2-1; no clear D gene. This CDR3 has 13 amino acids. V lost 0 bases and J lost 14, with 14 bases in between. The germline V gene has CDR1 SGHTA and CDR2 FQGNSA. DNA of the CDR3: TGTGCCAGCAGCTTAGCGCTGTTTAGCCATAAGTTCTTC. Amino acids: CASSLALFSHKFF.

The chain recombines TRBV4-3 with TRBJ2-2; no clear D gene. The CDR3 is 16 amino acids. Germline CDR1 reads LGHNA; CDR2 reads YSLEER. V was cut by 0 bases and J by 0 bases, with 8 bases left in between. The DNA for the CDR3 is TGCGCCAGCAGCCAAGATCTTCATCCGAACACCGGGGAGCTGTTTTTT. As protein: CASSQDLHPNTGELFF.

J is TRBJ2-2 and V is TRBV3-1 (or the pseudogene TRBV3-2), with TRBD1 identical over 9 bases. J gave up 0 bases and V 4 bases, and 12 bases lay outside the gene matches. The CDR3 consists of 19 residues. The germline V gene encodes CDR1 LGHDT and CDR2 YNNKEL (reference sequence). The DNA of the CDR3 is TGTGCCAGCAGCCCAACCAGCTGGACAGGGGCCGCGAACACCGGGGAGCTGTTTTTT. This encodes CASSPTSWTGAANTGELFF.

V and J are TRBV4-3 and TRBJ1-6, with D uncertain. Deletions cut 1 base from V and 10 bases from J, with 14 bases between. CDR1 and CDR2 from the germline V gene are LGHNA and YSLEER. CDR3 length equals 15 residues. The CDR3 sequence is CASSQGVGGLSPLHF. For the CDR3, the DNA is TGCGCCAGCAGCCAAGGAGTAGGAGGGTTATCACCCCTCCACTTT.

The chain employs TRBV25-1 and TRBJ1-2; the D is unclear. The V gene's germline CDR1 is MGHDK and CDR2 SYGVNS. CDR3 length equals 12 residues. The V end was cut by 3 bases, the J end by 5 bases, with 7 bases between. The CDR3 is CASSDLGYGYTF. CDR3 DNA sequence: TGTGCCAGCAGTGATCTCGGTTATGGCTACACCTTC.

This rearrangement joins TRBV24-1 to TRBJ2-3; 7 bases align to TRBD2. The junction had 8 bases not matched to a gene; V was cut back by 0 bases and J by 3 bases. Germline V lookup: CDR1 KGHDR, CDR2 SFDVKD. The CDR3 has 17 amino acids. The CDR3 loop reads CATSDLGRESLTDTQYF. The CDR3 nucleotides read TGTGCCACCAGTGATTTGGGGCGGGAGTCTTTGACAGATACGCAGTATTTT.

This sequence joins TRBV11-2 and TRBJ2-7; D may be TRBD2 (5 bases). The germline gives CDR1 SGHAT, CDR2 FQNNGV. Trimming cost V 3 bases and J 0 bases, with 9 bases left between them. This CDR3 has 14 amino acids. CDR3 residues: CASSFVTNSYEQYV. The CDR3 DNA reads TGTGCCAGCAGCTTCGTGACTAACTCCTACGAGCAGTACGTC.

The chain links TRBV27 to TRBJ1-2; a possible D gene is TRBD1 (5 bases). Trimming stripped 2 bases from V and 3 bases from J, with 13 bases between. This CDR3 spans 15 amino acids. The germline CDR1 and CDR2 sequences are MNHEY and SMNVEV (reference sequence). CDR3 DNA: TGTGCCAGCAGTTTAGCTCCGGGACCCTACTATGGCTACACCTTC. Translated, it gives CASSLAPGPYYGYTF.

The genes are TRBV7-2 and TRBJ2-3; perhaps TRBD2 as D (5 bases). V lost 7 bases, J lost 4 bases, and 15 bases lay in between. CDR3 length: 14 residues. The V gene's germline CDR1 is SGHTA and CDR2 FQGNSA. CDR3 sequence reads: CASTVLVAPDTQYF. As DNA, the CDR3 is TGTGCCAGCACCGTCCTGGTAGCGCCAGATACGCAGTATTTT.

This clone was counted a single time. This chain connects TRBV6-5 to TRBJ1-5; a weak D match, TRBD1 (5 bases). Germline CDR1 MNHEY, CDR2 SVGAGI. This CDR3 is 14 amino acids long. V lost 3 bases and J lost 6, with 12 bases in between. The CDR3 protein is CASSYLRGGQPQHF. The CDR3 DNA sequence: TGTGCCAGCAGTTATCTCCGGGGCGGTCAGCCCCAGCATTTT.

The CDR3 DNA follows: TGTGCCAGTAGGGAAGGACTAGCGAGGACCGGGGAGCTGTTTTTT. It translates to CASREGLARTGELFF. This rearrangement joins TRBV19 to TRBJ2-2; the match to TRBD2 covers 9 bases. CDR3 length: 15 amino acids. V shed 6 bases and J 5 bases; nucleotides not matched to a gene: 7. Germline loops: CDR1 LNHDA, CDR2 SQIVND (reference sequence).

This chain joins TRBV7-2 and TRBJ2-5, with 9 bases aligning to TRBD2. Per the germline V gene, CDR1 is SGHTA and CDR2 is FQGNSA. With V trimmed by 1 base and J by 5 bases, 5 bases remained unmatched. The CDR3 length is 15 residues. In DNA, the CDR3 is TGTGCCAGCAGCTTAGTGGCGGGGGGGGCGGAGACCCAGTACTTC. This codes for CASSLVAGGAETQYF. Variable domain in full (rest from reference TRBV7-2 and TRBJ2-5): GAGVSQSPSNKVTEKGKDVELRCDPISGHTALYWYRQSLGQGLEFLIYFQGNSAPDKSGLPSDRFSAERTGGSVSTLTIQRTQQEDSAVYLCASSLVAGGAETQYFGPGTRLLVL.

The chain carries TRBV11-3 and TRBJ2-1; D call uncertain. The CDR3 has 15 residues. The V gene lost 1 base and the J gene lost 4 bases, with 11 bases spanning the gap. The germline gives CDR1 SGHNT, CDR2 YENEEA. Here the CDR3 DNA reads TGTGCCAGCAGCTTAGGTGGGGTTCCATACAATGAGCAGTTCTTC. Amino acid sequence: CASSLGGVPYNEQFF.

The count of this clone is one. The chain has TRBV24-1 and TRBJ2-2; 7 bases agree with TRBD1. The V gene's germline CDR1 is KGHDR and CDR2 SFDVKD. The CDR3 totals 14 residues. J was trimmed by 7 bases and V by 4 bases; bases with no gene match: 5. CDR3 nucleotide sequence: TGTGCCACCAGTGAAACAGGGGATGGCGGGGAGCTGTTTTTT. It translates to CATSETGDGGELFF.

The genes are TRBV5-4 and TRBJ2-1, with 10 bases that match TRBD2. CDR3 length: 16 residues. Looked up from germline, CDR1 is SGHNT and CDR2 is YYREEE (reference sequence). The trim removed 4 bases at V and 6 bases at J, leaving 10 bases unmatched. Here the CDR3 reads CASSPGGTSASNEQFF. The CDR3 coding sequence is TGTGCCAGCAGCCCGGGGGGGACTAGCGCTTCCAATGAGCAGTTCTTC.

The chain has TRBV14 and TRBJ2-3; D is uncertain. The CDR3 extends over 13 amino acids. Looked up from germline, CDR1 is SGHDN and CDR2 is FVKESK. Between the trimmed V and J ends, which lost 4 bases and 5 bases, there was a span of 10 bases. In DNA, the CDR3 is TGTGCCAGCAGCCGCCTCAACATAGATACGCAGTATTTT. It encodes CASSRLNIDTQYF.

This chain joins TRBV20-1 and TRBJ2-3, with D uncertain. V was trimmed by 3 bases and J by 5 bases, leaving 15 bases between them. This CDR3 contains 14 residues. Germline CDR1 reads DFQATT; CDR2 reads SNEGSKA (reference sequence). The CDR3, as DNA: TGCAGTGCTAGTTTTGGGTATCTGATAGATACGCAGTATTTT. This encodes CSASFGYLIDTQYF.

The rearrangement joins TRBV10-2 to TRBJ1-2, with D perhaps matching TRBD1 (6 bases). The CDR3 is made up of 17 amino acids. Germline V gene sequence: CDR1 WSHSY, CDR2 SAAADI. V was trimmed by 7 bases and J by 4 bases, leaving 25 bases between them. The chain's CDR3 is CASTKTGTPHSVYGYTF. The CDR3 DNA sequence: TGCGCCAGCACAAAGACAGGTACCCCCCACTCGGTCTATGGCTACACCTTC.